The next 7 T cell receptor beta chains were all read from a single sample in a study of blood T cell repertoires in COVID-19. Data came from immunoSEQ multiplex PCR; TCRdb stores just in-frame clones and leaves some out. The top ten hold 2.6% of the sample, which has around 330,000 clones, about 92% seen once. The sequencing input was PBMCs or T cells enriched from blood (not recorded which). Receptors were obtained from a man aged 60 to 75 who had recovered from COVID-19.

The CDR3, as DNA: TGTGCCAGCAGCTTATCCCTAGCGGGACCTTTTGAGCAGTTCTTC. Protein product: CASSLSLAGPFEQFF. This chain connects TRBV11-3 to TRBJ2-1, with 9 positions matching TRBD2. CDR1 and CDR2 (germline): SGHNT, YENEEA. V was clipped by 2 bases and J by 9 bases; unmatched bases: 8. This CDR3 comprises 15 residues.

The V gene is TRBV3-1 (or the pseudogene TRBV3-2), the J gene TRBJ2-2; TRBD1 agrees at 10 bases. Germline trimming cut 4 bases from V and 3 bases from J; bases unmatched to any gene: 2. The CDR3 length is 15 residues. The V gene's germline CDR1 is LGHDT and CDR2 YNNKEL (reference sequence). CDR3 sequence: CASSPGTGDTGELFF. Here the CDR3 DNA reads TGTGCCAGCAGCCCCGGGACAGGGGACACCGGGGAGCTGTTTTTT.

The CDR3 loop is CASSQLTSGKETQYF. Here the CDR3 DNA reads TGCGCCAGCAGCCAATTGACTAGCGGGAAGGAGACCCAGTACTTC. The V call is TRBV4-1, the J call TRBJ2-5; 11 bases map to TRBD2. V shed 2 bases and J 5 bases; nucleotides not matched to a gene: 4. The CDR3 consists of 15 residues. CDR1 is MGHRA, CDR2 YSYEKL, per germline.

With respect to this clone: Other DNA sequences from this sample encode an identical CDR3 as well. The V call is TRBV11-2, the J call TRBJ1-6; D remains ambiguous. The CDR3 runs to 14 residues. V dropped 2 bases and J dropped 5 bases, with 7 bases sitting between them. The germline V gene has CDR1 SGHAT and CDR2 FQNNGV. This CDR3 is CASSLLRDNSPLHF. The CDR3 nucleotides read TGTGCCAGCAGCTTATTGAGGGATAATTCACCCCTCCACTTT.

CDR3 in amino acids: CASSKADREYGGELFF. For the CDR3, the DNA is TGCGCCAGCAGCAAAGCGGACAGGGAATACGGCGGGGAGCTGTTTTTT. The chain recombines TRBV5-1 with TRBJ2-2; 8 positions match TRBD1. The germline V gene has CDR1 SGHRS and CDR2 YFSETQ. Losses at the gene ends were 4 bases for V and 7 bases for J; bases not matched to a gene: 12. This CDR3 is built from 16 residues.

V and J are TRBV12-3 or TRBV12-4 and TRBJ2-6; D gene ambiguous. With 7 bases removed from V and 7 bases from J, the gap between germline ends came to 11 bases. The length of the CDR3 is 13 residues. This CDR3 reads CASIRSDANVLTF. CDR3 coding DNA: TGTGCCAGCATACGGTCTGATGCCAACGTCCTGACTTTC.

This sequence joins TRBV29-1 and TRBJ1-5, with D maybe TRBD1 (5 bases). Germline V gene data show CDR1 as SQVTM and CDR2 as ANQGSEA. Deletions cut 3 bases from V and 4 bases from J, with 16 bases between. The CDR3 consists of 15 residues. The CDR3 region has the DNA TGCAGCGTTGACGTTACAGGATGGTGGAATCAGCCCCAGCATTTT. Protein product: CSVDVTGWWNQPQHF.